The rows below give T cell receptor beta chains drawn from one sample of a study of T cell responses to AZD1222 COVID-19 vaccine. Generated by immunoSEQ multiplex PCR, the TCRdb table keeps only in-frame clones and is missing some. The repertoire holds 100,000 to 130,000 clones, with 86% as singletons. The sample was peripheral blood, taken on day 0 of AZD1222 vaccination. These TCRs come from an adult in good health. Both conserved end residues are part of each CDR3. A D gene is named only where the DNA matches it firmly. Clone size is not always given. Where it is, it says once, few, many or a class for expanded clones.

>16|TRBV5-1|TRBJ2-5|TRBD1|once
CASSPSGTGGRETQYF
TGCGCCAGCAGCCCCTCCGGGACAGGGGGGCGGGAGACCCAGTACTTC
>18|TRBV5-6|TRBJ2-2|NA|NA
CASSPAGLIVTYTGELFF
TGTGCCAGCAGCCCGGCGGGACTGATCGTAACCTACACCGGGGAGCTGTTTTTT
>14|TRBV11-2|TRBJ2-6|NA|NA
CASSLTSGANVLTF
TGTGCCAGCAGCTTAACCTCTGGGGCCAACGTCCTGACTTTC
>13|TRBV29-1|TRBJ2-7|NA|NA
CSAQRGREYEQYF
TGCAGCGCCCAACGGGGCAGGGAATACGAGCAGTACTTC
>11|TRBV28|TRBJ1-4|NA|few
CASSFTEKLFF
TGTGCCAGCAGTTTTACTGAAAAACTGTTTTTT
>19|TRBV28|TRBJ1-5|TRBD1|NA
CASHTPGGQGYYSNQPQHF
TGTGCCAGCCATACCCCGGGGGGACAGGGCTATTATAGCAATCAGCCCCAGCATTTT
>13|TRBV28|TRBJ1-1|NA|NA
CASSLVLNTEAFF
TGTGCCAGCAGTTTAGTCCTGAACACTGAAGCTTTCTTT
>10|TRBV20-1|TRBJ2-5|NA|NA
CSAVAETQYF
TGCAGTGCCGTGGCGGAGACCCAGTACTTC
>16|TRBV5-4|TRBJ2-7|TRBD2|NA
CASSQGLAGGFYEQYF
TGTGCCAGCAGCCAGGGACTAGCGGGGGGGTTCTACGAGCAGTACTTC
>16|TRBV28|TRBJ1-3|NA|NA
CASSTRPRGPGNTIYF
TGTGCCAGCAGTACCCGACCCCGAGGCCCTGGAAACACCATATATTTT
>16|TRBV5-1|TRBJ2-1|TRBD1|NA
CASSLGLLTGNNEQFF
TGCGCCAGCAGCTTGGGACTCCTGACAGGGAACAATGAGCAGTTCTTC
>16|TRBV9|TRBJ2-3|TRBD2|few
CASSLRQAGGTDTQYF
TGTGCCAGCAGCCTTAGACAAGCGGGGGGAACAGATACGCAGTATTTT
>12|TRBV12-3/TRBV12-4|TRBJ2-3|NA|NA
CASSLTLDTQYF
TGTGCCAGCAGTTTAACTCTCGATACGCAGTATTTT
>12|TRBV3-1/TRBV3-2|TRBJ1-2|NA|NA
CAASKSPWGYTF
TGTGCCGCCAGCAAAAGTCCCTGGGGCTACACCTTC
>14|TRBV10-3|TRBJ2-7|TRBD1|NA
CAISLGQLSYEQYF
TGTGCCATCAGTTTGGGACAGCTCTCCTACGAGCAGTACTTC
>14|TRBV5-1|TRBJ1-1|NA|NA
CASSLEYGNTEAFF
TGCGCCAGCAGCTTGGAATACGGGAACACTGAAGCTTTCTTT
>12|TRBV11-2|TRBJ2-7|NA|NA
CASSLQVYEQYF
TGTGCCAGCAGCTTACAAGTTTACGAGCAGTACTTC
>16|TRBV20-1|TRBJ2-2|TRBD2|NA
CSASRAGGANTGELFF
TGCAGTGCTAGTCGAGCGGGGGGCGCGAACACCGGGGAGCTGTTTTTT
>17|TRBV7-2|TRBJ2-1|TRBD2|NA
CASSSRATSGGDNEQFF
TGTGCCAGCAGCTCGCGCGCCACTAGCGGGGGCGACAATGAGCAGTTCTTC
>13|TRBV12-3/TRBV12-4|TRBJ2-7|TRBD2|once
CASSSGTSYEQYF
TGTGCCAGCAGTTCCGGGACTAGCTACGAGCAGTACTTC
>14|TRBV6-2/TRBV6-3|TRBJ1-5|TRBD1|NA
CASSPTGGNQPQHF
TGTGCCAGCAGTCCGACAGGGGGGAATCAGCCCCAGCATTTT
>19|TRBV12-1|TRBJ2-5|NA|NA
CASSPPQGSGGAGQETQYF
TGTGCCAGCAGCCCACCCCAAGGCAGCGGGGGGGCCGGCCAAGAGACCCAGTACTTC
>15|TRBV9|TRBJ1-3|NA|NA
CASSAQTGSGNTIYF
TGTGCCAGCAGCGCCCAAACAGGGTCTGGAAACACCATATATTTT
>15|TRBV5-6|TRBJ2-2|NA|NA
CASSFMELNTGELFF
TGTGCCAGCAGCTTCATGGAACTCAACACCGGGGAGCTGTTTTTT
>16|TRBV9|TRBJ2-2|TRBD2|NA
CASSQTSGRNTGELFF
TGTGCCAGCAGCCAGACTAGCGGGAGGAACACCGGGGAGCTGTTTTTT
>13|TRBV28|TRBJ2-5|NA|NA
CASSLWTQETQYF
TGTGCCAGCAGTTTATGGACTCAGGAGACCCAGTACTTC
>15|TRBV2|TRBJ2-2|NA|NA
CASSVGQAHTGELFF
TGTGCCAGCAGTGTGGGCCAGGCCCACACCGGGGAGCTGTTTTTT